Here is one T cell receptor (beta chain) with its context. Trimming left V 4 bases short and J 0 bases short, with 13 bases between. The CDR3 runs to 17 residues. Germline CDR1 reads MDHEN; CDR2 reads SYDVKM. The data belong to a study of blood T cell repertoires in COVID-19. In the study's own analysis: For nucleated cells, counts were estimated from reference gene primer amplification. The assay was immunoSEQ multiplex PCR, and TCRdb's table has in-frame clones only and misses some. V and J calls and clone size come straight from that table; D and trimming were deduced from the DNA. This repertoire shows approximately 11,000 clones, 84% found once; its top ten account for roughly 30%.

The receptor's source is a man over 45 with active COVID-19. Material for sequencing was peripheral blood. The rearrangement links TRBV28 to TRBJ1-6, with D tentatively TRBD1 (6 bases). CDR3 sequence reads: CASSSHLTGSYNSPLHF. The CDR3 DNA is TGTGCCAGCAGTTCGCACTTGACAGGCTCCTATAATTCACCCCTCCACTTT. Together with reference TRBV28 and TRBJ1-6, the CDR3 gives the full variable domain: DVKVTQSSRYLVKRTGEKVFLECVQDMDHENMFWYRQDPGLGLRLIYFSYDVKMKEKGDIPEGYSVSREKKERFSLILESASTNQTSMYLCASSSHLTGSYNSPLHFGNGTRLTVT.